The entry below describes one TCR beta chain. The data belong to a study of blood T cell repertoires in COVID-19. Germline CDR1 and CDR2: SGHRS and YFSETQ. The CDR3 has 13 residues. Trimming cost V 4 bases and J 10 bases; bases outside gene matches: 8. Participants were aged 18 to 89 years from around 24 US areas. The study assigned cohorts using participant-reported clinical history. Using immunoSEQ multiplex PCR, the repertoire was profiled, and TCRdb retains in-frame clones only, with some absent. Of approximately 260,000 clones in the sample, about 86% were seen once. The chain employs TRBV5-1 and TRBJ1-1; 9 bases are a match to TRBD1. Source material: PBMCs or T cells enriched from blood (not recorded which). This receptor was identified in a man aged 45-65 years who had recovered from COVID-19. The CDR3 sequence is CASSHGTGQAAFF. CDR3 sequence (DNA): TGCGCCAGCAGCCACGGGACAGGGCAGGCAGCTTTCTTT.